Listed here is a single TCR beta chain. One end of the junction does not line up with germline, which may come from a read error. This specimen comes from a study of blood T cell repertoires in COVID-19. This CDR3 comprises 14 residues. Per the germline V gene, CDR1 is LNHNV and CDR2 is YYDKDF (reference sequence). Some clones are missing from TCRdb's copy, which holds only in-frame ones; the method was immunoSEQ multiplex PCR. This sample carries roughly 200,000 clones, 84% of them seen once, and the ten largest clones take 15% to 20%. The source of this sequence is an elderly woman with active or convalescent COVID-19. The chain combines TRBV15 with TRBJ1-6; 7 nucleotides align to TRBD1. Sample: peripheral blood. CDR3 protein: CATSRDSHRGSYNF. The DNA of the CDR3 is TGTGCCACCAGCAGAGACTCGCACAGGGGATCCTATAACTTT.